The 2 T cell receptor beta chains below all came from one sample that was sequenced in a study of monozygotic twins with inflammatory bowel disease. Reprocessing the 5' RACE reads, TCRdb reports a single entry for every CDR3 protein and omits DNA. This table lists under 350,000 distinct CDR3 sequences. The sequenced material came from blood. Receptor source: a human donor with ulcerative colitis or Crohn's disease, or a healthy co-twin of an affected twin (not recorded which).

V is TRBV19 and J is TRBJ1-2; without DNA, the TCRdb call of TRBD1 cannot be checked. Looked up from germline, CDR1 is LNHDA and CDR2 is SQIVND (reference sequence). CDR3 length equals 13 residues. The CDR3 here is CASRGLGQTGYTF.

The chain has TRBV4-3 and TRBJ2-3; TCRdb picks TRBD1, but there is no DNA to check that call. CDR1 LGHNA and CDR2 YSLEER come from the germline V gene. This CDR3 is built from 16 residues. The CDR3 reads CASSQDGGRSTDTQYF.